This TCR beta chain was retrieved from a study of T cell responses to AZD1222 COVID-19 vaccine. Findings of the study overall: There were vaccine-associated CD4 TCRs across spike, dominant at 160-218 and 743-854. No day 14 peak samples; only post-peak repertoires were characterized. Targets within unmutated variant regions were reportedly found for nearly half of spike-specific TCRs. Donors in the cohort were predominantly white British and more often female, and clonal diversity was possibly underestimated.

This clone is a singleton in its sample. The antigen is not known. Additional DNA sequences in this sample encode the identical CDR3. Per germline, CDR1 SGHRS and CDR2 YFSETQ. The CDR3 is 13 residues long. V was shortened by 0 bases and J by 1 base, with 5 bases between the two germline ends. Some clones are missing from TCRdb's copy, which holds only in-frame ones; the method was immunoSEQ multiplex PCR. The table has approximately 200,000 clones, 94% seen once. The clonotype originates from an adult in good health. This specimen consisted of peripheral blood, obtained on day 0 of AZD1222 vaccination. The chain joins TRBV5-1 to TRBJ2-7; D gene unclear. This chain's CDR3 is CASSLAGSYEQYF. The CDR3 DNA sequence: TGCGCCAGCAGCTTGGCCGGGTCCTACGAGCAGTACTTC.